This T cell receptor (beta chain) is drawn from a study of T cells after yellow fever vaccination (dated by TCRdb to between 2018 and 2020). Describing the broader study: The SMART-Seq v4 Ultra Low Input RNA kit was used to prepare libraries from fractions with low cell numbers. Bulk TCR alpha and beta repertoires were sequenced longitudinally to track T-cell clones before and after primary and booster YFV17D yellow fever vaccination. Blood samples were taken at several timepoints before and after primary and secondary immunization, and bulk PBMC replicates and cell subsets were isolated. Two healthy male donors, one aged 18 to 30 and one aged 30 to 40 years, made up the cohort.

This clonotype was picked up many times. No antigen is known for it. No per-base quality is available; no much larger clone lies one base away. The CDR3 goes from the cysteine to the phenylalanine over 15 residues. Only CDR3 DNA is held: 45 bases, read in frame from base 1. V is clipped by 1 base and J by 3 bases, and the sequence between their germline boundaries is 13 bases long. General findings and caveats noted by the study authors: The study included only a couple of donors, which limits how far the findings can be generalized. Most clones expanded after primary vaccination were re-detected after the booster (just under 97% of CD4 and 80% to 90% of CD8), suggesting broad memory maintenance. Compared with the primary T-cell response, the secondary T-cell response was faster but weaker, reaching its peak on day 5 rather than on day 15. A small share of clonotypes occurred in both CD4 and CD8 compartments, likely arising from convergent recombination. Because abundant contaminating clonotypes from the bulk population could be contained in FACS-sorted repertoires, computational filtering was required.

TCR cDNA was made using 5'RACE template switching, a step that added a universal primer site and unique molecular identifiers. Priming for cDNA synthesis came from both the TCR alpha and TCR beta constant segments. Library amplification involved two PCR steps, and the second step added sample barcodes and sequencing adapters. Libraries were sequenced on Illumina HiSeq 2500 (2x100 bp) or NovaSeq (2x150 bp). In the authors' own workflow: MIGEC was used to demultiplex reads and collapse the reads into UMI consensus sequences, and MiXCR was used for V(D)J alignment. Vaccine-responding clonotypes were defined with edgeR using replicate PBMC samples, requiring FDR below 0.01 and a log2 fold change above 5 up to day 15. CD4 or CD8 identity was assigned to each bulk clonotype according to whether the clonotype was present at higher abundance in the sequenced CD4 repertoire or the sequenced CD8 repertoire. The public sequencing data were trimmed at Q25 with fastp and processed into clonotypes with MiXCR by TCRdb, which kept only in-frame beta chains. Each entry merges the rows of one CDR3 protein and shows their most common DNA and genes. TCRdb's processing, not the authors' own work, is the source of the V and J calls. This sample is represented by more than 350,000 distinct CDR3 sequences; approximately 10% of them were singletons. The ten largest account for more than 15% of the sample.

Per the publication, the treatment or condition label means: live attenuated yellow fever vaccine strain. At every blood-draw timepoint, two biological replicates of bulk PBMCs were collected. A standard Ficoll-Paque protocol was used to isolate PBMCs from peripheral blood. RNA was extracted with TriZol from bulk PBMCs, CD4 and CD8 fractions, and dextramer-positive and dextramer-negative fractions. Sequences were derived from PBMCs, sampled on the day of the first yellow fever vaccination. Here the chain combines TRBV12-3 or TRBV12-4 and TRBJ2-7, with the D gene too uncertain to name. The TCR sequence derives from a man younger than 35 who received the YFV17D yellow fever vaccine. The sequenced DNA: TGTGCCAGCAGTTTAGGGGGTTCCTTCGACTACGAGCAGTACTTC. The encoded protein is CASSLGGSFDYEQYF.